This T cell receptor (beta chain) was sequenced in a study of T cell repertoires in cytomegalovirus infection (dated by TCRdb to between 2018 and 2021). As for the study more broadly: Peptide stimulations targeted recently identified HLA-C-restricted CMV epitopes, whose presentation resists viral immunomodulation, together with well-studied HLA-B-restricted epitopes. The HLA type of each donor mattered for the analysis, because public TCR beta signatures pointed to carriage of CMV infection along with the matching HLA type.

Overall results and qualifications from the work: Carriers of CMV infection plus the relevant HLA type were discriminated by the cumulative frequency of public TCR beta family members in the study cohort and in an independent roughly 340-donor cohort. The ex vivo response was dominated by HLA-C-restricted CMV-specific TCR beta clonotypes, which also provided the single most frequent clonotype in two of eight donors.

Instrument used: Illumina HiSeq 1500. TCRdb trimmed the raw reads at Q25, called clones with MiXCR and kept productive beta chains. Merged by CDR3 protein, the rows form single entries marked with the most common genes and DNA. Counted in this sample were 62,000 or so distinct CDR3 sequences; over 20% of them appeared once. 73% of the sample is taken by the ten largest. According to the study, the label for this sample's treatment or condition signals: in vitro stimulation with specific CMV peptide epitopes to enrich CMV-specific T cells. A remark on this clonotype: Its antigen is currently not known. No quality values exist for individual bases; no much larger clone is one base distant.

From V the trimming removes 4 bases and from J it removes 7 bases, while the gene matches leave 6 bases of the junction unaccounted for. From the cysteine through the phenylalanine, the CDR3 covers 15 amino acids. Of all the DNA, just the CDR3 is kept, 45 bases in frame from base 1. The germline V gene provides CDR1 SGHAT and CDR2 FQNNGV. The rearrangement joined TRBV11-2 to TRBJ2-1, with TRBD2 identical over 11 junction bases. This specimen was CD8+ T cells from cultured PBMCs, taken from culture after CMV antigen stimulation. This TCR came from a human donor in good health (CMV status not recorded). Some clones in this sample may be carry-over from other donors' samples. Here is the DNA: TGTGCCAGCAGCTCTACTAGCGGGAGTTCGAATGAGCAGTTCTTC. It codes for CASSSTSGSSNEQFF.